These T cell receptor beta chains were read from a single sample in a study of chemoradiotherapy in HPV16-positive cancers. Sequencing used immunoSEQ multiplex PCR; TCRdb keeps in-frame clones, though not all of them. The sample lists roughly 20,000 clones, 84% occurring once. The material sequenced was blood, taken from a patient who underwent chemoradiotherapy. Receptors were obtained from a human donor with HPV-associated anogenital cancer. The CDR3 runs from the conserved cysteine through the conserved F or W. The D gene is left open where the match is weak. Clone size is stated in some rows and not others, as once, few, many or a class when expanded.

v_call	clone_size	j_call	d_call	cdr3_aa	cdr3_nt
TRBV7-2	NA	TRBJ1-6	TRBD1	CASRPGQGYSPLHF	TGTGCCAGCAGACCTGGACAGGGGTATTCACCCCTCCACTTT
TRBV6-5	NA	TRBJ2-2	NA	CASSPDANTGELFF	TGTGCCAGCAGTCCCGATGCGAACACCGGGGAGCTGTTTTTT
TRBV23-1	NA	TRBJ1-1	NA	CASRRSGDTEAFF	TGCGCCAGCAGGAGGAGCGGGGACACTGAAGCTTTCTTT
TRBV2	NA	TRBJ1-5	NA	CASSDLWAEAGNQPQHF	TGTGCCAGCAGTGATTTATGGGCGGAGGCAGGCAATCAGCCCCAGCATTTT
TRBV27	NA	TRBJ2-7	TRBD1	CASRLQGALVEQYF	TGTGCCAGCAGGTTACAGGGGGCGCTGGTCGAGCAGTACTTC
TRBV7-3	NA	TRBJ2-6	NA	CASSLGVGANVLTF	TGTGCCAGCAGCTTAGGGGTTGGGGCCAACGTCCTGACTTTC
TRBV5-1	NA	TRBJ2-3	NA	CASSLAEDTQYF	TGCGCCAGCAGCTTGGCCGAAGATACGCAGTATTTT
TRBV5-1	NA	TRBJ1-2	NA	CASSSQGNYGYTF	TGCGCCAGCAGCTCTCAGGGCAACTATGGCTACACCTTC
TRBV15	NA	TRBJ1-2	NA	CATSRSLGLYGYTF	TGTGCCACCAGCAGAAGTTTAGGGCTTTATGGCTACACCTTC
TRBV18	NA	TRBJ1-4	NA	CASSASGDGVTNEKLFF	TGTGCCAGCTCAGCCTCTGGGGATGGAGTAACTAATGAAAAACTGTTTTTT
TRBV29-1	NA	TRBJ2-7	TRBD1	CSVDTGDYEQYF	TGCAGCGTAGACACAGGGGACTACGAGCAGTACTTC
TRBV27	NA	TRBJ1-5	NA	CASREHTNQPQHF	TGTGCCAGCAGAGAACACACCAATCAGCCCCAGCATTTT
TRBV29-1	NA	TRBJ1-2	NA	CSVEEAERQDGYTF	TGCAGCGTTGAAGAGGCGGAGAGACAGGATGGCTACACCTTC
TRBV2	NA	TRBJ1-5	TRBD1	CASGWTGANSNQPQHF	TGTGCCAGTGGCTGGACAGGGGCTAATAGCAATCAGCCCCAGCATTTT
TRBV11-2	once	TRBJ1-3	NA	CASHSDYGNTIYF	TGTGCCAGTCACAGTGACTATGGAAACACCATATATTTT
TRBV19	NA	TRBJ1-1	NA	CASSTWEDTEAFF	TGTGCCAGTAGTACGTGGGAGGACACTGAAGCTTTCTTT
TRBV4-2	NA	TRBJ2-7	TRBD1	CASSRYSDRGNEQYF	TGTGCCAGCAGCCGATATTCGGACAGGGGCAACGAGCAGTACTTC
TRBV28	NA	TRBJ2-7	TRBD2	CASSLSPSGGSSYEQYF	TGTGCCAGCAGTTTGTCGCCTAGCGGGGGGTCTTCCTACGAGCAGTACTTC
TRBV7-8	NA	TRBJ1-2	TRBD1	CASSLEFDRAAGYTF	TGTGCCAGCAGCTTAGAGTTCGACAGGGCTGCTGGCTACACCTTC
TRBV5-1	once	TRBJ1-2	NA	CASSLVAGNGVGYTF	TGCGCCAGCAGCTTGGTGGCGGGGAATGGAGTGGGCTACACCTTC
TRBV5-5	NA	TRBJ2-7	NA	CASSLGAGVNEQYF	TGTGCCAGCAGCTTGGGGGCAGGGGTGAACGAGCAGTACTTC
TRBV21-1	NA	TRBJ2-7	NA	CASSKRRQGLYEQYF	TGTGCCAGCAGCAAACGGCGGCAGGGACTATACGAGCAGTACTTC
TRBV21-1	NA	TRBJ2-7	NA	CASSKEKGESF	TGTGCCAGCAGCAAAGAAAAGGGCGAGAGCTTC
TRBV5-1	NA	TRBJ1-6	NA	CASSPLVQDGNSPLHF	TGCGCCAGCAGTCCCCTCGTTCAGGACGGAAATTCACCCCTCCACTTT
TRBV7-8	NA	TRBJ2-2	NA	CASSLAEWGELFF	TGTGCCAGCAGCTTAGCGGAGTGGGGGGAGCTGTTTTTT
TRBV5-1	NA	TRBJ1-4	NA	CASSGEAGTQREKLFF	TGCGCCAGCAGCGGGGAGGCCGGGACACAAAGAGAAAAACTGTTTTTT
TRBV2	NA	TRBJ2-5	TRBD1	CASSRDRGETQYF	TGTGCCAGCAGTAGGGACAGGGGGGAGACCCAGTACTTC
TRBV7-9	once	TRBJ2-7	NA	CASIGEGRNGYEQYF	TGTGCCAGCATCGGAGAGGGGCGCAACGGTTACGAGCAGTACTTC
TRBV7-2	NA	TRBJ2-6	NA	CASSLSARVVSGANVLTF	TGTGCCAGCAGCTTATCTGCCAGGGTAGTATCTGGGGCCAACGTCCTGACTTTC
TRBV5-4	NA	TRBJ2-1	TRBD2	CASSSILLAGGQLEQFF	TGTGCCAGCAGCTCGATCCTCCTAGCGGGGGGGCAACTGGAGCAGTTCTTC
TRBV21-1	NA	TRBJ1-1	NA	CASSRGRKEGSGAFF	TGTGCCAGCAGCAGGGGGAGAAAAGAGGGATCTGGAGCTTTCTTT